The entry that follows covers one TCR beta chain sequence. The antigen is not known. The CDR3 end shows no conserved phenylalanine or tryptophan, and so a read error is likely. The tissue used was unsorted bulk material of about 19-33 mg. RNA and DNA were co-extracted from it with the AllPrep DNA/RNA mini kit. Patients had chronic HBV infection and were treatment-naive. Every one of the tumor samples had a viable tumor cell content above 75%. This CDR3 spans 13 amino acids. The germline V and J ends were trimmed by 4 bases and 5 bases, with 9 bases remaining between them. Researchers generated TCR beta cDNA from approximately 450 ng of total RNA, relying on a constant-region primer. A slightly modified ARM-PCR protocol with three nested multiplex PCR rounds produced these TCR beta libraries. It was with TRBV1-TRBV30 forward primers and a C-beta reverse primer that the first two PCR rounds were run, at about 9 cycles each. TCRdb passed the multiplex PCR reads through MiXCR, listing each CDR3 protein once. The sample includes more than 100,000 distinct CDR3 sequences, 55% to 65% of them seen just once.

The data stem from a study of tumor-infiltrating lymphocytes in primary liver carcinoma. About the research overall: The patients comprised men and women between the ages of 30 and 69 years. General study findings and limits: Tumor samples exhibited a significantly greater top-250-clone fraction than blood samples (p = 0.039).

This clonotype was sampled from a woman aged 60-75 years with primary liver carcinoma and hepatitis B virus infection. This chain uses TRBV12-3 or TRBV12-4 with TRBJ1-5; D gene unclear. The sequenced sample consisted of liver tumor tissue from sampling region 1. The sample's subset: tumor region T1, superior pole. This CDR3 is CASSSQVYQPQHP. The CDR3 DNA reads TGTGCCAGCAGTTCACAAGTGTATCAGCCCCAGCATCCT.